This TCR beta chain was observed in a study of spatial heterogeneity in lung cancer. Study overall: The approximately 77 donors had untreated early-stage non-small cell lung cancer. Findings and caveats of the study: Ubiquitous expanded tumor TCRs showed up in blood more at resection than follow-up.

In its sample, this clonotype was seen a few times. Its antigen is not identified. The time point here: blood at routine non-recurrence follow-up after resection. Using its own MiXCR run on the 5' RACE reads, TCRdb lists one record per CDR3 protein. Here the sample spans tens of thousands of distinct CDR3 sequences, just under 20% being singletons. The germline V and J ends were trimmed by 11 bases and 6 bases, with 19 bases remaining between them. This CDR3 has 14 residues. CDR1 is LNHDA and CDR2 is SQIVND in the germline V gene (reference sequence). The chain links TRBV19 to TRBJ2-2; maybe TRBD2 (6 bases). The sequence came from a male donor with early-stage non-small cell lung cancer. The source material was PBMCs, sampled at follow-up. The CDR3 region has the DNA TGTGCCTCCTTTAGAGGGACGGGGGCCGGGGAGCTGTTTTTT. Protein product: CASFRGTGAGELFF. Complete variable domain (other parts from reference TRBV19 and TRBJ2-2): DGGITQSPKYLFRKEGQNVTLSCEQNLNHDAMYWYRQDPGQGLRLIYYSQIVNDFQKGDIAEGYSVSREKKESFPLTVTSAQKNPTAFYLCASFRGTGAGELFFGEGSRLTVL.